This is a list of T cell receptor beta chains from one sample in a study of blood T cell repertoires in COVID-19. The data were produced by immunoSEQ multiplex PCR, yet TCRdb's version contains in-frame clones alone and is incomplete. The sample includes about 440,000 clones, 90% of them seen just once. The source material was PBMCs or T cells enriched from blood (not recorded which). These receptors were obtained from a young man who had recovered from COVID-19. The CDR3 runs from the conserved cysteine through the conserved F or W. Each record gives: J gene, CDR3 length, V gene, CDR3 protein.

>TRBJ1-1|13|TRBV28
CASGGGTHTEAFF
>TRBJ2-3|15|TRBV24-1
CATSETGQARDTQYF
>TRBJ2-5|13|TRBV5-6
CASSLSTRETQYF
>TRBJ2-5|19|TRBV19
CASSIGWTSGRPGVETQYF
>TRBJ1-1|14|TRBV3-1/TRBV3-2
CAVTDGGGLTEAFF
>TRBJ1-2|11|TRBV29-1
CSVDRVYGYTF
>TRBJ1-1|14|TRBV5-6
CASSLGQGMREAFF
>TRBJ2-4|13|TRBV14
CASSRSGGDIQYF
>TRBJ1-1|15|TRBV5-4
CASRWDRGRETEAFF
>TRBJ1-5|13|TRBV3-1/TRBV3-2
CASSQDFRQPQHF
>TRBJ2-7|14|TRBV11-2
CASSLAQGLSEQYF
>TRBJ2-2|14|TRBV5-1
CASSLAQNTGELFF
>TRBJ2-7|16|TRBV7-3
CASSLTLGTGPYEQYF
>TRBJ1-2|15|TRBV6-5
CASSERAAVNYGYTF
>TRBJ2-7|14|TRBV2
CASRKTDYYEEQYF
>TRBJ1-6|14|TRBV9
CASSADRANSPLHF
>TRBJ1-2|15|TRBV5-1
CASSLVASTNYGYTF
>TRBJ1-5|13|TRBV10-3
CAGGEGGGQPQHF
>TRBJ1-1|13|TRBV12-3/TRBV12-4
CASSSGGLAEAFF
>TRBJ1-6|15|TRBV5-1
CASRMRSSYNSPLHF
>TRBJ1-2|14|TRBV25-1
CASSGYRGDYGYTF
>TRBJ1-6|15|TRBV27
CASSLRGTYNSPLHF
>TRBJ1-6|15|TRBV7-2
CASSSRGQYNSPLHF
>TRBJ1-1|15|TRBV2
CASSEPLTVNTEAFF
>TRBJ2-5|16|TRBV7-2
CASSFGHGGPQETQYF
>TRBJ2-7|13|TRBV11-2
CASSVGQAYEQYF
>TRBJ2-5|14|TRBV5-1
CASSLRLYQETQYF
>TRBJ2-3|14|TRBV14
CASSLGGGSDTQYF
>TRBJ2-7|17|TRBV18
CASSPLTGTGDVYEQYF
>TRBJ1-1|13|TRBV19
CASSIVGAVEAFF
>TRBJ2-1|15|TRBV9
CASSPGTSGAGEQFF
>TRBJ2-1|15|TRBV14
CASSLMGGAYNEQFF
>TRBJ1-5|16|TRBV19
CASSVTGNRVGQPQHF
>TRBJ2-3|13|TRBV29-1
CSVRAGGMDTQYF
>TRBJ2-7|11|TRBV11-1
CASSLGDSLLF
>TRBJ1-1|12|TRBV5-4
CASRGLNTEAFF
>TRBJ2-3|12|TRBV28
CASSSSGDTQYF
>TRBJ1-6|14|TRBV11-2
CASSQGQYNSPLHF
>TRBJ2-7|12|TRBV28
CASSLSSREQYF
>TRBJ1-1|13|TRBV19
CASRRGPNTEAFF
>TRBJ2-7|15|TRBV29-1
CSVVSLAGRGYEQYF
>TRBJ1-1|14|TRBV6-5
CASSYRGLGTEAFF
>TRBJ1-1|13|TRBV14
CASSRRRNTEAFF
>TRBJ2-2|14|TRBV7-2
CASSLVSGAGELFF
>TRBJ1-1|14|TRBV6-5
CASCSGTGTTEAFF
>TRBJ2-7|14|TRBV6-5
CASSYGSVGYEQYF
>TRBJ2-3|15|TRBV6-5
CASCGGGAGTDTQYF
>TRBJ1-2|16|TRBV5-6
CASSLVPDSVAYGYTF